This TCR beta chain stems from a study of T cells in localized non-small cell lung cancer. Overall study results and limits: Higher T cell density in the blood was associated with longer overall survival, whereas higher adjacent-lung clonality associated with shorter survival. Uninvolved adjacent lung had more T cell clonality than any other tissue, topping tumor. Sequence data derive from only one tumor region, so heterogeneity remains possible. Of the top 100 tumor clones, median around 60 were in adjacent lung, 25 to 35 among its top 100.

As to this clone: Its antigen is not identified.

This table comes from immunoSEQ multiplex PCR, and its TCRdb copy is limited to in-frame clones, with some not included. The repertoire holds roughly 16,000 clones, with 83% as singletons. V was cut by 2 bases and J by 0 bases, with 11 bases left in between. The V gene's germline CDR1 is MNHEY and CDR2 SMNVEV (reference sequence). This CDR3 region has 15 residues. Specimen: peripheral blood, collected before any cancer treatment. The clonotype originates from a male donor older than 55 with stage III lung adenocarcinoma. The rearrangement links TRBV27 to TRBJ2-7; D remains ambiguous. The CDR3 region has the DNA TGTGCCAGCAGTTTAGCCCCCTGGAGCTCCTACGAGCAGTACTTC. Protein: CASSLAPWSSYEQYF.